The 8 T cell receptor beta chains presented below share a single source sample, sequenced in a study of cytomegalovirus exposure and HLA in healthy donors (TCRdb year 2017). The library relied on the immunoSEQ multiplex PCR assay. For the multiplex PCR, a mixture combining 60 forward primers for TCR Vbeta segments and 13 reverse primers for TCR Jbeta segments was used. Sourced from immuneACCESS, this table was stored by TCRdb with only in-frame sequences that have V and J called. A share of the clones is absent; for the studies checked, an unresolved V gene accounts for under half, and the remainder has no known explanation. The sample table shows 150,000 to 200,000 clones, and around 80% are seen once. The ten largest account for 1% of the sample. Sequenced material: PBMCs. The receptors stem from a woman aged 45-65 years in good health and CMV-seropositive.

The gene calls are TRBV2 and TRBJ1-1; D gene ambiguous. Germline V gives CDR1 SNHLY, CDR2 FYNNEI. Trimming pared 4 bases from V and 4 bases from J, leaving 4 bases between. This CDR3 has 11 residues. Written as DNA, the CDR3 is TGTGCCAGCAGTGCTTCCACTGAAGCTTTCTTT. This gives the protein CASSASTEAFF.

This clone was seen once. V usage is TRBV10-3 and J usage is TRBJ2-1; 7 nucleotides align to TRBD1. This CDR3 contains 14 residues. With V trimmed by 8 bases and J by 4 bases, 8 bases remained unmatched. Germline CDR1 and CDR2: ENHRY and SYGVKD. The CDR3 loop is CAISIGTDYNEQFF. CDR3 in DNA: TGTGCCATCTCAATAGGGACAGATTACAATGAGCAGTTCTTC.

The CDR3 nucleotides are TGTGCCAGCAGCTTAGGCGGGAGAGGTGGGGAGCTGTTTTTT. This codes for CASSLGGRGGELFF. This chain uses TRBV5-6 with TRBJ2-2; 7 positions match TRBD2. With 2 bases clipped from V and 8 bases from J, the junction kept 6 bases outside the gene matches. CDR1 is SGHDT, CDR2 YYEEEE, per germline. This CDR3 is built from 14 residues.

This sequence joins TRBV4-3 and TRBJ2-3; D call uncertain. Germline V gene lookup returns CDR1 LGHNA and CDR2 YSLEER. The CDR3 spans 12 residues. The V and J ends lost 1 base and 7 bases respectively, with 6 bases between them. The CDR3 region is CASSQVHNTQYF. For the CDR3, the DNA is TGCGCCAGCAGCCAAGTCCACAATACGCAGTATTTT.

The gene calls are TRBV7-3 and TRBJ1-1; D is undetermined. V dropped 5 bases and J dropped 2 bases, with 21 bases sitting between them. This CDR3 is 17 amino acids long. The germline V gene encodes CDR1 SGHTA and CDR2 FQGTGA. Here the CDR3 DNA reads TGTGCCAGCAGCCTCTCCGTGACACGGGAGGAAAACACTGAAGCTTTCTTT. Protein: CASSLSVTREENTEAFF. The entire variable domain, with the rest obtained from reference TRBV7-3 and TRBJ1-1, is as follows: GAGVSQTPSNKVTEKGKYVELRCDPISGHTALYWYRQSLGQGPEFLIYFQGTGAADDSGLPNDRFFAVRPEGSVSTLKIQRTERGDSAVYLCASSLSVTREENTEAFFGQGTRLTVV.

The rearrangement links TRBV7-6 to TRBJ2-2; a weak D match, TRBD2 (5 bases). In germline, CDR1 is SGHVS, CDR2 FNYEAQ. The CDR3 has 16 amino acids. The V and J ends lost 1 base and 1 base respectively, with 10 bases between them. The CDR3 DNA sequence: TGTGCCAGCAGCTTAGAGTTAGGGAGGAACACCGGGGAGCTGTTTTTT. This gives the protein CASSLELGRNTGELFF.

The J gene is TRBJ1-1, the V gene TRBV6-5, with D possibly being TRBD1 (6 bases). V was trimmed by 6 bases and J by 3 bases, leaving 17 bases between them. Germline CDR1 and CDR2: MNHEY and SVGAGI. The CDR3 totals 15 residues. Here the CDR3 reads CASSRDRYMDTEAFF. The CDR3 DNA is TGTGCCAGCAGCCGTGACAGGTATATGGACACTGAAGCTTTCTTT.

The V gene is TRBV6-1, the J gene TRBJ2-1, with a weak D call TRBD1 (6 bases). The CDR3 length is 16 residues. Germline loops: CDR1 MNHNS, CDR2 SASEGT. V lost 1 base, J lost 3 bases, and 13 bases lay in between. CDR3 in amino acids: CASSEDPRDIYNEQFF. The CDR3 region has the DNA TGTGCCAGCAGTGAAGACCCCCGGGACATCTACAATGAGCAGTTCTTC.